This entry concerns a single T cell receptor (beta chain). This record belongs to a study of blood T cell repertoires in COVID-19. In the study overall: COVID-19 samples from acute and convalescent phases originated in the United States, Italy and Spain.

Patients of the Seattle cohort, enrolled during active infection, were followed longitudinally. In the original analysis: By means of reference gene primer amplification, nucleated cell counts were estimated. Using immunoSEQ multiplex PCR, the repertoire was profiled, and TCRdb retains in-frame clones only, with some absent. That table furnishes V, J and clone size, whereas the DNA furnished D and trimming. The sample carries just under 350,000 clones, roughly 86% recorded once. The V and J ends lost 5 bases and 2 bases respectively, with 12 bases between them. The CDR3 spans 13 residues. Germline V gene data show CDR1 as SQVTM and CDR2 as ANQGSEA.

The receptor's source is a woman between 65 and 79 years old with COVID-19, enrolled during active disease. The rearrangement joins TRBV29-1 to TRBJ1-1; D may be TRBD1 (6 bases). The specimen was peripheral blood. The CDR3 nucleotides read TGCAGCGTTTTTCCAGGGGCTAACACTGAAGCTTTCTTT. It translates to CSVFPGANTEAFF.